The sequence of this T cell receptor beta chain was determined in a study of blood T cell repertoires in COVID-19. The germline V gene has CDR1 MNHEY and CDR2 SVGAGI. V gave up 6 bases and J gave up 5 bases, with 15 bases separating them. This CDR3 region has 14 residues. Symptom resolution, clearance, or two negative PCRs marked donors in Cohort 3 as recovered. As originally analysed: Estimated nucleated cell counts came from reference gene primer amplification. The table came from immunoSEQ multiplex PCR; TCRdb's copy has only in-frame clones and leaves some out. The V and J calls and clone size are taken from that table; D and trimming were inferred from the DNA. The sample has fewer than 500,000 clones; 87% are singletons.

The chain joins TRBV6-5 to TRBJ2-3, with D possibly TRBD2 on 5 matching bases. What was sequenced was PBMCs or T cells enriched from blood (not recorded which). This TCR was sampled from a young woman who had recovered from COVID-19. This chain's CDR3 is CASRPPILEDTQYF. The CDR3 nucleotides read TGTGCCAGCAGGCCCCCCATACTAGAAGATACGCAGTATTTT.